The 12 T cell receptor beta chains listed next were all sequenced from one sample in a study of blood T cell repertoires in COVID-19. Only in-frame clones appear in the TCRdb table, and some are missing; sequencing was by immunoSEQ multiplex PCR. This sample has around 140,000 clones, with 84% found just once. The specimen was peripheral blood. These receptor sequences come from a human donor in a cohort sampled during active COVID-19.

The chain uses TRBV5-1 and TRBJ2-7, with D perhaps TRBD1 (6 bases). The CDR3 is 15 residues long. CDR1 SGHRS and CDR2 YFSETQ come from the germline V gene. Trimming stripped 0 bases from V and 3 bases from J, with 13 bases between. CDR3 nucleotides: TGCGCCAGCAGCTTGGCCCAGGGGATTATCTACGAGCAGTACTTC. It encodes CASSLAQGIIYEQYF.

The rearrangement uses TRBV6-2 or TRBV6-3 and TRBJ2-3, with TRBD2 identical over 10 bases. J was trimmed by 2 bases and V by 5 bases; bases with no gene match: 4. The CDR3 totals 15 residues. Germline CDR1 is MNHEY and CDR2 is SVGEGT. The CDR3 DNA reads as TGTGCCAGCAGTATACTAGCGGGGTCCACAGATACGCAGTATTTT. Amino acid sequence: CASSILAGSTDTQYF.

The J gene is TRBJ1-2, the V gene TRBV6-5; D is possibly TRBD1 (5 bases). CDR3 length equals 15 residues. Trimming removed 0 bases from V and 2 bases from J, with 10 bases in between. CDR1 is MNHEY, CDR2 SVGAGI, per germline. CDR3 nucleotides: TGTGCCAGCAGTTACTCGGGGCAGCTGAACTATGGCTACACCTTC. Its protein is CASSYSGQLNYGYTF.

The chain carries TRBV11-2 and TRBJ1-5; D is undetermined. The CDR3 sequence is 15 residues long. From germline, CDR1 is SGHAT and CDR2 FQNNGV. With 5 bases removed from V and 0 bases from J, the gap between germline ends came to 11 bases. The chain's CDR3 is CASSDGVHSNQPQHF. The CDR3 DNA reads as TGTGCCAGCAGCGACGGGGTTCATAGCAATCAGCCCCAGCATTTT.

This clone was picked up a small number of times. The chain has TRBV3-1 (or the pseudogene TRBV3-2) and TRBJ2-1, with D perhaps matching TRBD2 (5 bases). Trimming removed 0 bases from V and 0 bases from J, with 9 bases in between. Germline loops: CDR1 LGHDT, CDR2 YNNKEL (reference sequence). There are 16 residues in the CDR3. The CDR3 here is CASSQDPGVSYNEQFF. In DNA form, the CDR3 reads TGTGCCAGCAGCCAAGATCCCGGGGTCTCCTACAATGAGCAGTTCTTC.

CDR3 bases: TGTGCCAGCGGGGCGACCGGGGGGGCCCAAAACATTCAGTACTTC. The encoded protein is CASGATGGAQNIQYF. V and J are TRBV6-5 and TRBJ2-4; 8 bases line up with TRBD2. Trimming at V came to 8 bases and at J to 5 bases, leaving 11 bases not matched to a gene. The CDR3 contains 15 residues. Germline assignment: CDR1 MNHEY and CDR2 SVGAGI.

The chain employs TRBV6-2 or TRBV6-3 and TRBJ2-3; 9 nucleotides agree with TRBD2. The CDR3 totals 17 residues. V shed 2 bases and J 4 bases; nucleotides not matched to a gene: 10. Germline CDR1 MNHEY, CDR2 SVGEGT. The CDR3: CASSYRGRGGLADTQYF. Here the CDR3 DNA reads TGTGCCAGCAGTTACCGAGGGCGGGGGGGCCTAGCAGATACGCAGTATTTT.

In its sample, this clone was seen a few times. This chain links TRBV9 with TRBJ1-5; possibly TRBD1 for D (6 bases). This CDR3 region has 13 residues. V lost 4 bases to trimming and J lost 6 bases, with 11 bases between them. Germline lookup yields CDR1 SGDLS and CDR2 YYNGEE. CDR3 sequence reads: CASSPAGAQPQHF. CDR3 nucleotide sequence: TGTGCCAGCAGCCCCGCGGGGGCTCAGCCCCAGCATTTT.

The chain employs TRBV14 and TRBJ2-5, with 11 positions matching TRBD2. The V gene end was trimmed by 4 bases and the J gene end by 1 base; junction bases not matched to a gene: 5. This CDR3 is built from 16 residues. CDR1 and CDR2 (germline): SGHDN, FVKESK. The CDR3 loop is CASSLSLAGGQETQYF. DNA of the CDR3: TGTGCCAGCAGCCTCAGCCTAGCGGGAGGCCAAGAGACCCAGTACTTC.

CDR3 residues: CASRWAIGEGSGNQPQHF. As DNA, the CDR3 is TGTGCCAGTAGGTGGGCGATTGGGGAGGGCTCGGGCAATCAGCCCCAGCATTTT. The chain combines TRBV19 with TRBJ1-5; unclear D gene. CDR1 and CDR2 from the germline V gene are LNHDA and SQIVND (reference sequence). Trimming pared 6 bases from V and 2 bases from J, leaving 23 bases between. The CDR3 sequence is 18 residues long.

The chain employs TRBV7-9 and TRBJ1-1; D might be TRBD1 (6 bases). This CDR3 is 14 amino acids long. Deletions cut 5 bases from V and 1 base from J, with 11 bases between. Looked up from germline, CDR1 is SEHNR and CDR2 is FQNEAQ (reference sequence). This chain's CDR3 is CASSLQGPNTEAFF. CDR3 DNA: TGTGCCAGCAGCCTACAGGGACCGAACACTGAAGCTTTCTTT.

The genes are TRBV11-3 and TRBJ2-7, with 14 bases lining up with TRBD2. The length of the CDR3 is 15 residues. The germline CDR1 and CDR2 sequences are SGHNT and YENEEA. Trimming cost V 4 bases and J 5 bases; bases outside gene matches: 4. CDR3 residues: CASSSGLAGVNEQYV. In DNA form, the CDR3 reads TGTGCCAGCAGCTCGGGACTAGCGGGAGTCAACGAGCAGTACGTC.